This T cell receptor beta chain was observed in a study of blood T cells in healthy people across ages. Study findings and constraints: Among T cells, TCR beta diversity per million cells dropped roughly linearly as age rose.

The V end was cut by 3 bases, the J end by 6 bases, with 14 bases between. CDR3 length equals 15 residues. Germline lookup yields CDR1 SNHLY and CDR2 FYNNEI. There are many counts of this clonotype. Its antigen remains unknown. No fewer than 5.5 micrograms of total RNA were isolated from every sample. It was with a sample-barcoded 5' primer and a J-beta primer mix that a second PCR of roughly 7 to 12 cycles was run. TCRdb processed the 5' RACE reads anew with MiXCR; each CDR3 protein has one entry. The table records about 1.1 million distinct CDR3 sequences, 35% to 40% of them present only once. The sequence derives from a man between 18 and 29 years old in good health. The V call is TRBV2, the J call TRBJ1-4; D remains ambiguous. The sample consisted of blood. CDR3 protein: CASSDPQGLHEKLFF. The CDR3 bases are TGTGCCAGCAGTGATCCACAAGGATTGCATGAAAAACTGTTTTTT.